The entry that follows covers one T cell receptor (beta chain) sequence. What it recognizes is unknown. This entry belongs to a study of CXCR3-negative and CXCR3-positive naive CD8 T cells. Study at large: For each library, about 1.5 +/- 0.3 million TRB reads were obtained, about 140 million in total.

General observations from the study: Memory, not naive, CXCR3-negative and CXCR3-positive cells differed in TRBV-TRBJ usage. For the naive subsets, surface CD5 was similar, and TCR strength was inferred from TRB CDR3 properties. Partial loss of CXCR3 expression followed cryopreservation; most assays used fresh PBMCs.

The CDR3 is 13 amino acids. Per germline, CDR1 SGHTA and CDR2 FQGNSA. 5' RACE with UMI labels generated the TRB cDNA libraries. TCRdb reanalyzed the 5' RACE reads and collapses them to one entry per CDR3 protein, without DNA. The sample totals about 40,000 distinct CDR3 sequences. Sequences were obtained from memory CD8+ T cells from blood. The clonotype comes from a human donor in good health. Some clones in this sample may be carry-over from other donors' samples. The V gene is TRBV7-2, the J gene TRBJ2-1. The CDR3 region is CASSLELSNEQFF. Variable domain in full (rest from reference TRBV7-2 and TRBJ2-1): GAGVSQSPSNKVTEKGKDVELRCDPISGHTALYWYRQSLGQGLEFLIYFQGNSAPDKSGLPSDRFSAERTGGSVSTLTIQRTQQEDSAVYLCASSLELSNEQFFGPGTRLTVL.